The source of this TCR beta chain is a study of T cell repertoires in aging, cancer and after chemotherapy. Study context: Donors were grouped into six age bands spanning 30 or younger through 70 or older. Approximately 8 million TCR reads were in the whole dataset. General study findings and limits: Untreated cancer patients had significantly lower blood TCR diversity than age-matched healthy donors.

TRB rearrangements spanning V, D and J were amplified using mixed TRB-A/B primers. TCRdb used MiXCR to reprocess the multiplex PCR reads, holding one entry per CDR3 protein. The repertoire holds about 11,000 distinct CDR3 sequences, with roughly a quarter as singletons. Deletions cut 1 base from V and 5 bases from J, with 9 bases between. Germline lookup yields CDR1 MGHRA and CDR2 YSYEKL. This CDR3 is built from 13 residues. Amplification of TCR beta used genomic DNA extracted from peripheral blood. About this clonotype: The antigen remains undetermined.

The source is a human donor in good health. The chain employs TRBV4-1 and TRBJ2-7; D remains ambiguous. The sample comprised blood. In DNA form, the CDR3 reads TGCGCCAGCAGCCAAGCGCAAGACGACGAGCAGTACTTC. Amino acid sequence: CASSQAQDDEQYF.